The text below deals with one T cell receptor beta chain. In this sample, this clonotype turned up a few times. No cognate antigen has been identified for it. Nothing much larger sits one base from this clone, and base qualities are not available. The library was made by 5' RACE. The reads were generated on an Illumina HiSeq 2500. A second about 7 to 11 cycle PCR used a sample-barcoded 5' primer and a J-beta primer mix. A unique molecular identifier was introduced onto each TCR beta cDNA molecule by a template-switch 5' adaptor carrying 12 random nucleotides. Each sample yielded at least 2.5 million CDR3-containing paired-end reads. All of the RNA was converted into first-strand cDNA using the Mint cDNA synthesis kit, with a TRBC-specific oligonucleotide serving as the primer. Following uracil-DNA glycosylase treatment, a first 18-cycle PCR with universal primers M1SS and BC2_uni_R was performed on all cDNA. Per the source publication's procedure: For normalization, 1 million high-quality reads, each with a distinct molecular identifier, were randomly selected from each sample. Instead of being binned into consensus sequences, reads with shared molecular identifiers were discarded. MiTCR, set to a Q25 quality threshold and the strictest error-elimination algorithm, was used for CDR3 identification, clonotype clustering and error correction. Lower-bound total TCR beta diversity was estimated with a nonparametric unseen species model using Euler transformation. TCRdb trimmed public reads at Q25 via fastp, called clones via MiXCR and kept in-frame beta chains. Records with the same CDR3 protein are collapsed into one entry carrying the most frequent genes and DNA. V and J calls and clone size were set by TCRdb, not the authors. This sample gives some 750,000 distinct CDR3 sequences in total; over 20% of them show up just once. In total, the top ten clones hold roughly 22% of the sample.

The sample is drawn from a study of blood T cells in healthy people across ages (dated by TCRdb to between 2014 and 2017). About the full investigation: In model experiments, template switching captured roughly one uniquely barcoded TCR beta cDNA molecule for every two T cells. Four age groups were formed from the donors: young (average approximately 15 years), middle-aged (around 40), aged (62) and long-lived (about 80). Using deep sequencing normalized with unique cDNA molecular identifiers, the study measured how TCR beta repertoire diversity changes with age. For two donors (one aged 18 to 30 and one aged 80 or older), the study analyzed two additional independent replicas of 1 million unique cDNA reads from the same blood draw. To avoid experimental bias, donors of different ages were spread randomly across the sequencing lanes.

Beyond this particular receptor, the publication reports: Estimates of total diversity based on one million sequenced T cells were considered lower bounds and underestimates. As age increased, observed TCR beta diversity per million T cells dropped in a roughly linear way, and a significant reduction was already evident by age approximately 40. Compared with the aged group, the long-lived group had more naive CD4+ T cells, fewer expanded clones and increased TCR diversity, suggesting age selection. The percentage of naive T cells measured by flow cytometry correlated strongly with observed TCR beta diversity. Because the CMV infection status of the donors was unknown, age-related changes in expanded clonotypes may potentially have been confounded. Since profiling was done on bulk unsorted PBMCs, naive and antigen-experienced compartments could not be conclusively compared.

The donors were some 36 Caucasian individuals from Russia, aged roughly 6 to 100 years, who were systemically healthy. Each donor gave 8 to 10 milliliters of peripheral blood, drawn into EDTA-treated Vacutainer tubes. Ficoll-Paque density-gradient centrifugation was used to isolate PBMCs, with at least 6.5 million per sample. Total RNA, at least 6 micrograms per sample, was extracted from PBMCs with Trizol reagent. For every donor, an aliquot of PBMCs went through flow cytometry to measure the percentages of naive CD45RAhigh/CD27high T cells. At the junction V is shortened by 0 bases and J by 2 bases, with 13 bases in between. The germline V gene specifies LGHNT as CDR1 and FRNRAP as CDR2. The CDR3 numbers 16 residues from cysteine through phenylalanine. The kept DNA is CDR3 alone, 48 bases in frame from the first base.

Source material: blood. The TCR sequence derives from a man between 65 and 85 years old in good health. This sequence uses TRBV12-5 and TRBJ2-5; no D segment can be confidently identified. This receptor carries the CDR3 CASGLVRSGKQETQYF. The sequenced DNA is TGTGCTAGTGGTTTGGTACGGTCTGGCAAACAAGAGACCCAGTACTTC.